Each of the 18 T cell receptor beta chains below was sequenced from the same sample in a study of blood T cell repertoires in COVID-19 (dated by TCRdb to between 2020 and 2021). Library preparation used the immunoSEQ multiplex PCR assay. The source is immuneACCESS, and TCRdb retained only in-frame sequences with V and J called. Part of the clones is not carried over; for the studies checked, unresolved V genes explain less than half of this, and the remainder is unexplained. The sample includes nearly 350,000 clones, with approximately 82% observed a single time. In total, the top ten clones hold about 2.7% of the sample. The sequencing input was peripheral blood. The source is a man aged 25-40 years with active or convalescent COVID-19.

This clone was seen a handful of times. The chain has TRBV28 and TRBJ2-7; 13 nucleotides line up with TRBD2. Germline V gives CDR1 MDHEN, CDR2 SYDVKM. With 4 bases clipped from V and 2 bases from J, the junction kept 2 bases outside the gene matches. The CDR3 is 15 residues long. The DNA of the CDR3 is TGTGCCAGCAGTTCACTAGCGGGAGGGCCCTACGAGCAGTACTTC. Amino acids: CASSSLAGGPYEQYF.

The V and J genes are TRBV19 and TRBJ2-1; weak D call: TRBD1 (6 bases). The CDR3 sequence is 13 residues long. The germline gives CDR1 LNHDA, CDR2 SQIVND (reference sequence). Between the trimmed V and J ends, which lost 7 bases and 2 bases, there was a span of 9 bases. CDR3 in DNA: TGTGCCAGTATAGGACAGACCTACAATGAGCAGTTCTTC. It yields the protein CASIGQTYNEQFF.

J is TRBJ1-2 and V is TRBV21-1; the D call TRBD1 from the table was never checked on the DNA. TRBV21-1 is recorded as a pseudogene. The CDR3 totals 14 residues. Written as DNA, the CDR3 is TGTGCCAGCAGCAAAGACAGGAAGGGATATGGCTACACCTTC. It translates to CASSKDRKGYGYTF.

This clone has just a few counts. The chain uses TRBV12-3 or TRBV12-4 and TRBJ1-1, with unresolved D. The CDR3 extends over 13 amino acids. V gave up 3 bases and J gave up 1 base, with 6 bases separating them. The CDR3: CASSFQENTEAFF. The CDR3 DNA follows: TGTGCCAGCAGTTTTCAGGAGAACACTGAAGCTTTCTTT.

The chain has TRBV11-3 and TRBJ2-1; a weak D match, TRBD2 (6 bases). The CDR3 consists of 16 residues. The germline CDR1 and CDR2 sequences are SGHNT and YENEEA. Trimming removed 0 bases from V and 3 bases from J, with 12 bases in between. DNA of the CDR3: TGTGCCAGCAGCTTAGAATGGCGGGGAAGCTACAATGAGCAGTTCTTC. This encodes CASSLEWRGSYNEQFF.

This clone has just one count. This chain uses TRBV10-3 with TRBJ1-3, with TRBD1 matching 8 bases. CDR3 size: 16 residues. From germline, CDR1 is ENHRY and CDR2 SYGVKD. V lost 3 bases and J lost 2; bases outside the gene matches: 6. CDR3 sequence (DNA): TGTGCCATCAGTGAATCCCAGGGGGCGGCTGGAAACACCATATATTTT. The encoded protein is CAISESQGAAGNTIYF.

The CDR3 loop reads CASSWTPNTEAFF. The CDR3 DNA is TGTGCCAGCAGCTGGACACCTAACACTGAAGCTTTCTTT. The gene calls are TRBV5-8 and TRBJ1-1; D may be TRBD1 (5 bases). The V gene's germline CDR1 is SGHTS and CDR2 YDEGEE. V was clipped by 3 bases and J by 2 bases, with 8 bases between them. The CDR3 consists of 13 residues.

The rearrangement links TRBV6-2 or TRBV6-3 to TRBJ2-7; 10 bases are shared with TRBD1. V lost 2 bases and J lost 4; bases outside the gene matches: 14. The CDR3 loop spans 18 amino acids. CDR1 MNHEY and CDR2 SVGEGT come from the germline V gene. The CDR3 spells CASSYGIQGQGFKYEQYF. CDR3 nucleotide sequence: TGTGCCAGCAGTTACGGGATTCAGGGACAGGGGTTCAAGTACGAGCAGTACTTC.

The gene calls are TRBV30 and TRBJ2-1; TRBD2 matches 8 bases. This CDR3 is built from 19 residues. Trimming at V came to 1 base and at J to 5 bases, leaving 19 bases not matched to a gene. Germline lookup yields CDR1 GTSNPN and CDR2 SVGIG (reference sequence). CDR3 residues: CAWSALRVGGAPGDNEQFF. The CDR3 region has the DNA TGTGCCTGGAGTGCGTTGCGTGTCGGGGGGGCCCCCGGGGACAATGAGCAGTTCTTC.

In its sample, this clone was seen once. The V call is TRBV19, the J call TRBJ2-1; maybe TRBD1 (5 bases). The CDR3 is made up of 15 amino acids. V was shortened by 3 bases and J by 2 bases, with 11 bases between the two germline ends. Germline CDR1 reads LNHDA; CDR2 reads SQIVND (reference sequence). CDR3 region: CASSIQGETYNEQFF. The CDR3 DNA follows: TGTGCCAGTAGTATCCAAGGGGAAACCTACAATGAGCAGTTCTTC.

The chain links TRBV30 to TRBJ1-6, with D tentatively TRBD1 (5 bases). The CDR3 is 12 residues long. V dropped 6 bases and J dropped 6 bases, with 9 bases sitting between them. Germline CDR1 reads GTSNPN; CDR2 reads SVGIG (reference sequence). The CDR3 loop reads CACDRFNSPLHF. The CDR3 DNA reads TGTGCCTGTGACAGATTTAATTCACCCCTCCACTTT.

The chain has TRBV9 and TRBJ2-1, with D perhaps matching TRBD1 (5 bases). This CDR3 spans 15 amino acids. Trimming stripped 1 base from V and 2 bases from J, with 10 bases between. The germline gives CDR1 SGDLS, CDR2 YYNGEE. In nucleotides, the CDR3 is TGTGCCAGCAGCGTAAGGGGCGGCCCCTACAATGAGCAGTTCTTC. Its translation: CASSVRGGPYNEQFF.

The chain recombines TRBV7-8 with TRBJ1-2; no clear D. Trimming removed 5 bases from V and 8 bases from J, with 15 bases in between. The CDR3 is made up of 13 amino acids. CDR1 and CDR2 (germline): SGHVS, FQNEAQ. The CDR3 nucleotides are TGTGCCAGCAGCCCTACGGGGTCGGGCGGCTACACCTTC. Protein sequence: CASSPTGSGGYTF.

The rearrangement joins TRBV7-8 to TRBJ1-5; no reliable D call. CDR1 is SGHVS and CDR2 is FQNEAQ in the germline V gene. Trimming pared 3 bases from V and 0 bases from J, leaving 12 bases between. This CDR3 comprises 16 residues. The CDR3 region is CASSFVREDSNQPQHF. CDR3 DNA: TGTGCCAGCAGCTTCGTGAGGGAGGATAGCAATCAGCCCCAGCATTTT.

The CDR3 DNA is TGCAGCGTTAGTGAGACTAGTGTTGGTGAGCAGTTCTTC. This gives the protein CSVSETSVGEQFF. The chain has TRBV29-1 and TRBJ2-1; tentatively, D is TRBD2 (6 bases). Trimming cost V 5 bases and J 9 bases, with 17 bases left between them. Germline lookup yields CDR1 SQVTM and CDR2 ANQGSEA. CDR3 length: 13 residues.

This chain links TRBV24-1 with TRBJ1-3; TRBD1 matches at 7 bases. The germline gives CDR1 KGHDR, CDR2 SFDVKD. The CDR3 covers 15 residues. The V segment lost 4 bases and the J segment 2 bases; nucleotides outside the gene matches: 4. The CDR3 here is CATSDTGTAGNTIYF. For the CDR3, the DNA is TGTGCCACCAGTGACACCGGGACAGCTGGAAACACCATATATTTT.

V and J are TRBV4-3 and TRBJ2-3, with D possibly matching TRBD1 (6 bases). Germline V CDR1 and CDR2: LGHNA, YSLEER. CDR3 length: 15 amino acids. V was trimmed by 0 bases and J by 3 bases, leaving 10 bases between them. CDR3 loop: CASSQDGGGTDTQYF. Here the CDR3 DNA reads TGCGCCAGCAGCCAAGATGGGGGCGGAACAGATACGCAGTATTTT.

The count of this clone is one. The CDR3 loop reads CASSPSSYNEQFF. The CDR3 DNA is TGTGCCAGCAGCCCTAGCTCCTACAATGAGCAGTTCTTC. The chain uses TRBV11-3 and TRBJ2-1; D is unclear. Germline CDR1 is SGHNT and CDR2 is YENEEA. V shed 5 bases and J shed 0 bases, with 5 bases lying between them. This CDR3 has 13 residues. Supplemented by reference TRBV11-3 and TRBJ2-1, the full variable domain reads EAGVVQSPRYKIIEKKQPVAFWCNPISGHNTLYWYLQNLGQGPELLIRYENEEAVDDSQLPKDRFSAERLKGVDSTLKIQPAELGDSAVYLCASSPSSYNEQFFGPGTRLTVL.